The entry below gives a single T cell receptor (beta chain) sequence along with its context. The data are from a study of blood T cell repertoires in COVID-19. Source study methods: Amplification with reference gene primers provided the estimates of nucleated cell counts. Data came from immunoSEQ multiplex PCR; TCRdb stores just in-frame clones and leaves some out. Clone size and V and J calls were adopted from that table, with D and trimming inferred from the DNA. The sample lists fewer than 350,000 clones; 89% were seen once. The receptor was isolated from a woman aged 55 to 70 with COVID-19, enrolled during active disease. The sequencing sample was made of peripheral blood.

The CDR3 coding sequence is TGTGCCAGCAGTTTTCGGGACAGAGGCCGTATGGGCTACACCTTC. It yields the protein CASSFRDRGRMGYTF. The V call is TRBV27, the J call TRBJ1-2, with 7 bases lining up with TRBD1. Germline V gives CDR1 MNHEY, CDR2 SMNVEV (reference sequence). The CDR3 covers 15 residues. Trimming cost V 3 bases and J 8 bases; bases outside gene matches: 12.